A single sample gave rise to the 19 T cell receptor beta chains below, sequenced in a study of T-cell reconstitution after alpha-beta-depleted transplantation in children. TCRbeta library construction was performed incorporating unique molecular identifiers. MiXCR was run by TCRdb on the PCR reads, yielding one entry per CDR3 protein. The table includes 250,000 to 300,000 distinct CDR3 sequences, over 8% detected once. The sequencing here drew on PBMCs from the stem cell graft donor, taken from the stem cell graft. The receptors were sampled from a human donor who donated a stem cell graft to a child with SCID.

This sequence joins TRBV12-3 or TRBV12-4 and TRBJ1-2; D uncertain. The CDR3 consists of 12 residues. V was cut by 5 bases and J by 8 bases, with 12 bases left in between. The CDR3 region is CASSPSIVGYTF. CDR3 sequence (DNA): TGTGCCAGCAGTCCCTCGATCGTCGGCTACACCTTC.

The CDR3 DNA reads TGTGCCAGCAGCCCCCCCCGTTGGACAGAAGAGTACAATGAGCAGTTCTTC. Protein: CASSPPRWTEEYNEQFF. J is TRBJ2-1 and V is TRBV7-2, with D possibly being TRBD1 (6 bases). The CDR3 consists of 17 residues. Per germline, CDR1 SGHTA and CDR2 FQGNSA. Trimming pared 5 bases from V and 4 bases from J, leaving 21 bases between.

As for this clonotype: Sequence at one end of the junction differs from germline and may be a read error. The chain carries TRBV7-3 and TRBJ2-3, with 11 positions matching TRBD1. The length of the CDR3 is 16 residues. Germline assignment: CDR1 SGHTA and CDR2 FQGTGA. CDR3: CASSSDRGRWTDTQFF. The CDR3 DNA is TGTGCCAGCAGCTCGGACAGGGGGCGATGGACAGATACGCAGTTTTTT.

At least ten counts were recorded for this clonotype. The V call is TRBV12-3 or TRBV12-4, the J call TRBJ1-2, with D possibly TRBD1 on 6 matching bases. The CDR3 has 15 amino acids. The ends were cut back, 6 bases at V and 2 bases at J, with 16 bases in the middle. The CDR3 DNA follows: TGTGCCAGCAGCCCCGGGACACTAGTAAACTATGGCTACACCTTC. Its translation: CASSPGTLVNYGYTF.

The V gene is TRBV5-1, the J gene TRBJ2-5; D assignment may be TRBD1 or TRBD2 (5 bases each). This CDR3 is built from 14 residues. V lost 4 bases and J 3 bases, leaving 13 bases between the germline ends. Germline V gene lookup returns CDR1 SGHRS and CDR2 YFSETQ. CDR3 DNA sequence: TGCGCCAGCAGCCCGACCGGGGCCGAAGAGACCCAGTACTTC. This codes for CASSPTGAEETQYF.

The V call is TRBV10-3, the J call TRBJ2-5, with 7 bases identical to TRBD2. The CDR3 covers 12 residues. Germline CDR1 reads ENHRY; CDR2 reads SYGVKD. V shed 11 bases and J 5 bases; nucleotides not matched to a gene: 8. The CDR3 is CAAGTILETQYF. The CDR3 DNA reads as TGTGCCGCTGGGACTATTTTGGAGACCCAGTACTTC.

J is TRBJ2-1 and V is TRBV5-4; TRBD2 agrees at 15 bases. CDR1 SGHNT and CDR2 YYREEE come from the germline V gene (reference sequence). The CDR3 spans 16 residues. J was trimmed by 5 bases and V by 3 bases; bases with no gene match: 3. The DNA of the CDR3 is TGTGCCAGCAGCTCTGGACTAGCGGGGGGGAACAATGAGCAGTTCTTC. Translating gives CASSSGLAGGNNEQFF.

This clonotype has a count of ten or more. The rearrangement uses TRBV12-3 or TRBV12-4 and TRBJ1-1; 9 bases map to TRBD1. V dropped 6 bases and J dropped 8; count of bases not matched to a gene: 4. CDR3 size: 12 residues. The CDR3 loop reads CASSYDRGEAFF. The CDR3 DNA reads as TGTGCCAGCAGCTACGACAGGGGGGAAGCTTTCTTT.

This clonotype was observed a handful of times. The chain has TRBV20-1 and TRBJ2-4; 8 positions match TRBD1. V dropped 6 bases and J dropped 0; count of bases not matched to a gene: 13. The germline gives CDR1 DFQATT, CDR2 SNEGSKA (reference sequence). CDR3 size: 17 residues. CDR3 residues: CSAADRVQVLAKNIQYF. The CDR3 DNA sequence: TGCAGTGCCGCGGACAGGGTACAAGTTCTAGCCAAAAACATTCAGTACTTC.

Concerning this clonotype itself: This may come from a read error, since a much larger clone is one base off. This chain joins TRBV6-4 and TRBJ2-3; 7 positions match TRBD2. Germline lookup yields CDR1 MRHNA and CDR2 SNTAGT. The trim removed 3 bases at V and 7 bases at J, leaving 7 bases unmatched. The CDR3 is 14 residues long. The CDR3 reads CASSEVSGGHTQYF. The DNA of the CDR3 is TGTGCCAGCAGTGAGGTTTCGGGGGGACATACGCAGTATTTT.

This clonotype turned up a few times. J is TRBJ2-5 and V is TRBV5-1; 8 bases fit TRBD1. V was clipped by 3 bases and J by 3 bases; unmatched bases: 10. Germline loops: CDR1 SGHRS, CDR2 YFSETQ. The CDR3 contains 16 residues. The DNA of the CDR3 is TGCGCCAGCAGCTCACTCCTTGACAGGGGCGAAGAGACCCAGTACTTC. As protein: CASSSLLDRGEETQYF.

This clonotype was recorded at least ten times. The germline gene is not matched at one end of the junction; a read error may be the cause. The gene calls are TRBV7-7 and TRBJ2-1; D possibly corresponds to TRBD1 (5 bases). The CDR3 is 14 residues long. Germline V CDR1 and CDR2: SSHAT, FNYEAQ (reference sequence). CDR3 protein: CASSLLGAYNEQFF. DNA for the CDR3: TGTGCTAGCAGCTTATTAGGGGCCTACAATGAGCAGTTCTTC.

This clonotype appeared a few times. V usage is TRBV5-1 and J usage is TRBJ2-3; maybe TRBD2 (5 bases). Germline CDR1 SGHRS, CDR2 YFSETQ. The length of the CDR3 is 15 residues. V shed 0 bases and J shed 0 bases, with 8 bases lying between them. As DNA, the CDR3 is TGCGCCAGCAGCTTGGGGGAGATTAGCACAGATACGCAGTATTTT. It codes for CASSLGEISTDTQYF.

There are a few counts of this clonotype. V gene TRBV19 combines with J gene TRBJ2-7; D ambiguous. The CDR3 runs to 14 residues. Trimming cost V 4 bases and J 0 bases, with 10 bases left between them. Germline loops: CDR1 LNHDA, CDR2 SQIVND (reference sequence). CDR3 nucleotide sequence: TGTGCCAGTAGTAGGCAGAAAAGCTCCTACGAGCAGTACTTC. As protein: CASSRQKSSYEQYF.

The genes are TRBV12-3 or TRBV12-4 and TRBJ1-5, with a tentative D call TRBD1 (6 bases). Trimming stripped 1 base from V and 7 bases from J, with 20 bases between. This CDR3 is built from 17 residues. CDR3 bases: TGTGCCAGCAGTTTAGTCATCGGGGGGCTTTGGGAGCAGCCCCAGCATTTT. It codes for CASSLVIGGLWEQPQHF.

The CDR3 is CASSEFRPGDQPQHF. In DNA, the CDR3 is TGTGCCAGCAGTGAGTTTCGGCCGGGCGATCAGCCCCAGCATTTT. The chain uses TRBV2 and TRBJ1-5, with D unresolved. CDR1 SNHLY and CDR2 FYNNEI come from the germline V gene. The ends were cut back, 3 bases at V and 5 bases at J, with 14 bases in the middle. This CDR3 comprises 15 residues.

This clonotype was picked up many times. The chain couples TRBV24-1 to TRBJ1-5; 7 nucleotides match TRBD1. The CDR3 length is 13 residues. The V gene's germline CDR1 is KGHDR and CDR2 SFDVKD. The V segment lost 5 bases and the J segment 8 bases; nucleotides outside the gene matches: 5. The CDR3 DNA reads TGTGCCACCAGTGCCCGACAGGGTGAGCCCCAGCATTTT. The encoded protein is CATSARQGEPQHF.

This clonotype has only a few counts. V usage is TRBV25-1 and J usage is TRBJ2-3, with 8 bases matching TRBD2. The CDR3 is 13 residues long. The germline V gene has CDR1 MGHDK and CDR2 SYGVNS. The trim removed 7 bases at V and 6 bases at J, leaving 6 bases unmatched. CDR3 sequence: CASTLGGVDTQYF. For the CDR3, the DNA is TGTGCCAGCACCCTCGGGGGGGTCGATACGCAGTATTTT.

This clonotype was counted at least ten times. The genes are TRBV27 and TRBJ2-1; 8 positions agree with TRBD1. The CDR3 runs to 15 residues. V dropped 5 bases and J dropped 2; count of bases not matched to a gene: 5. Germline CDR1 MNHEY, CDR2 SMNVEV (reference sequence). The CDR3 spells CASSPGQGPYNEQFF. DNA of the CDR3: TGTGCCAGCAGTCCCGGACAGGGTCCCTACAATGAGCAGTTCTTC.